The rows below give T cell receptor beta chains drawn from one sample of a study of immune evolution from preneoplasia to lung adenocarcinoma. Some clones are missing from TCRdb's copy, which holds only in-frame ones; the method was immunoSEQ multiplex PCR. The repertoire holds around 6,100 clones, with around 74% as singletons. Sequenced sample: FFPE adjacent normal lung tissue. The receptor source for this set is a donor of 70 years or more with lung adenocarcinoma. Each CDR3 is given with its conserved first and last residue.

v_call	j_call	cdr3_aa
TRBV19	TRBJ1-5	CASSTGTGFQPQHF
TRBV18	TRBJ1-1	CASSPDQGTEAFF
TRBV9	TRBJ2-3	CASSDGQGGGLDTQYF
TRBV18	TRBJ2-7	CASSPGTGYYEQYF
TRBV30	TRBJ2-5	CAWSPDRGRASETQYF
TRBV5-6	TRBJ2-2	CASSWGSSGVFGELFF
TRBV7-9	TRBJ1-2	CASSSLDTYYGYTF
TRBV7-8	TRBJ1-5	CASSSGQGARSNQPQHF
TRBV2	TRBJ2-7	CASSTLTGGEQYF
TRBV30	TRBJ1-3	CAWRASGNTIYF